This T cell receptor (beta chain) came from a study of blood T cells in healthy people across ages. Turning to the study itself: The capture of about one barcoded beta molecule per two T cells was achieved by template switching.

Per germline, CDR1 SNHLY and CDR2 FYNNEI. The CDR3 spans 15 residues. The V gene lost 5 bases and the J gene lost 4 bases, with 16 bases spanning the gap. The use of a sample-barcoded 5' primer and a J-beta primer mix characterized a second PCR of about 6 to 12 cycles. TCRdb recomputed calls from the 5' RACE reads with MiXCR, one row per CDR3 protein. The table records about 1.6 million distinct CDR3 sequences, 30% to 35% of them present only once. This clonotype was seen more than once but under ten times. This sequence was found in a woman between 25 and 40 years old in good health. Specimen: blood. V usage is TRBV2 and J usage is TRBJ2-3; D is perhaps TRBD2 (6 bases). DNA of the CDR3: TGTGCCAGCAGTCATCCTGCCTGGGGGGCAGATACGCAGTATTTT. The encoded protein is CASSHPAWGADTQYF.